The 16 T cell receptor beta chains reported below all come from one sample, sequenced in a study of monozygotic twins with inflammatory bowel disease. TCRdb reprocessed the 5' RACE reads and stores each CDR3 protein as one record, lacking DNA. Here the sample table reports approximately 300,000 distinct CDR3 sequences. Sequencing was carried out using blood. All receptors come from a human donor with ulcerative colitis or Crohn's disease, or a healthy co-twin of an affected twin (not recorded which).

J is TRBJ1-5 and V is TRBV20-1; as DNA is missing, the TRBD1 call by TCRdb cannot be tested. The CDR3 is 15 residues long. Germline loops: CDR1 DFQATT, CDR2 SNEGSKA (reference sequence). CDR3 residues: CSAGPGTGIGQPQHF.

The rearrangement links TRBV15 to TRBJ2-3; TCRdb indicates TRBD1, and absent DNA this call remains unverified. Germline values: CDR1 LNHNV, CDR2 YYDKDF (reference sequence). The CDR3 runs 15 residues. The CDR3 loop reads CATSRSRPVTDTQYF.

The chain links TRBV28 to TRBJ2-7; TCRdb indicates TRBD1, and absent DNA this call remains unverified. Per the germline V gene, CDR1 is MDHEN and CDR2 is SYDVKM. The CDR3 extends over 15 amino acids. The CDR3 spells CASRTTGLSSYEQYF.

The rearrangement uses TRBV24-1 and TRBJ2-3; the D call from TCRdb, TRBD1, cannot be confirmed without DNA. This CDR3 is 16 amino acids long. Germline CDR1 KGHDR, CDR2 SFDVKD. The CDR3 sequence: CATSDTGQGATDTQYF.

This chain connects TRBV7-8 to TRBJ1-1; TCRdb proposes TRBD1, but this gene call is untestable without DNA. This CDR3 has 13 amino acids. In germline, CDR1 is SGHVS, CDR2 FQNEAQ. The CDR3 reads CASSLVTGAEAFF.

The chain employs TRBV15 and TRBJ1-5. This CDR3 contains 16 residues. Looked up from germline, CDR1 is LNHNV and CDR2 is YYDKDF (reference sequence). This CDR3 reads CATSREGLMSNQPQHF.

CDR3: CASAVNLAGAQYF. The rearrangement links TRBV6-5 to TRBJ2-5; the D call from TCRdb, TRBD1, cannot be confirmed without DNA. CDR1 MNHEY and CDR2 SVGAGI come from the germline V gene. This CDR3 spans 13 amino acids.

The CDR3 sequence: CSARNAGAGSEQYF. The genes are TRBV20-1 and TRBJ2-7; TCRdb outputs TRBD1, but without DNA this stays unchecked. The CDR3 is 14 amino acids. Germline V gene data show CDR1 as DFQATT and CDR2 as SNEGSKA (reference sequence).

V and J are TRBV4-2 and TRBJ2-1; as DNA is missing, the TRBD2 call by TCRdb cannot be tested. This CDR3 region has 15 residues. CDR1 and CDR2 (germline): LGHNA, YNFKEQ. The CDR3 sequence: CASSRGLASYNEQFF.

This chain uses TRBV14 with TRBJ2-1. Looked up from germline, CDR1 is SGHDN and CDR2 is FVKESK. CDR3 size: 16 residues. CDR3: CASSQASGSSYNEQFF.

This chain connects TRBV5-1 to TRBJ2-5; checking the TCRdb D call of TRBD2 is not possible without DNA. Germline CDR1 and CDR2: SGHRS and YFSETQ. This CDR3 has 18 amino acids. Here the CDR3 reads CASSLGIGTSGAQETQYF. Full variable domain (missing parts from reference TRBV5-1 and TRBJ2-5): KAGVTQTPRYLIKTRGQQVTLSCSPISGHRSVSWYQQTPGQGLQFLFEYFSETQRNKGNFPGRFSGRQFSNSRSEMNVSTLELGDSALYLCASSLGIGTSGAQETQYFGPGTRLLVL.

This chain uses TRBV5-1 with TRBJ2-1; TCRdb gives TRBD2 as the D gene, but with no DNA this cannot be confirmed. The CDR3 totals 18 residues. Per the germline V gene, CDR1 is SGHRS and CDR2 is YFSETQ. The CDR3 loop reads CASSTGGTSVSSYNEQFF.

V and J are TRBV29-1 and TRBJ2-6; TCRdb indicates TRBD1, and absent DNA this call remains unverified. Germline lookup yields CDR1 SQVTM and CDR2 ANQGSEA. This CDR3 has 16 amino acids. The CDR3: CSVEDLTGSGANVLTF.

V gene TRBV6-6 combines with J gene TRBJ2-2. The V gene's germline CDR1 is MNHNY and CDR2 SVGAGI (reference sequence). The CDR3 loop spans 14 amino acids. The CDR3: CASSYVVGTGELFF.

This rearrangement joins TRBV25-1 to TRBJ1-2; the TCRdb D gene call, TRBD1, has no DNA to confirm it. Germline CDR1 is MGHDK and CDR2 is SYGVNS. This CDR3 has 13 amino acids. CDR3: CASTEGQAYGYTF.

The gene calls are TRBV30 and TRBJ1-5. Germline lookup yields CDR1 GTSNPN and CDR2 SVGIG (reference sequence). CDR3 size: 13 residues. The CDR3 reads CAWRGQNNQPQHF.